These 24 T cell receptor beta chains share one sample of origin, sequenced in a study of shared clonotypes between healthy human individuals. Assay: immunoSEQ multiplex PCR; the TCRdb copy retains only in-frame clones and omits some. This table has 740,000 or so clones, around four fifths appearing once. The sequencing input was memory CD4+ T cells sorted from blood. Subset of the sample: CD45RA-negative fraction. Receptors were obtained from a woman under 40 in good health.

This chain links TRBV2 with TRBJ2-3; 8 nucleotides match TRBD1. Trimming at V came to 3 bases and at J to 2 bases, leaving 7 bases not matched to a gene. In germline, CDR1 is SNHLY, CDR2 FYNNEI. The length of the CDR3 is 16 residues. The CDR3 spells CASSDQGAANTDTQYF. In DNA, the CDR3 is TGTGCCAGCAGTGATCAGGGGGCGGCCAACACAGATACGCAGTATTTT.

CDR3 amino acids: CASSSGLAGSYEQYF. CDR3 sequence (DNA): TGTGCCAGTAGTAGCGGACTAGCGGGATCCTACGAGCAGTACTTC. This chain links TRBV19 with TRBJ2-7; 12 positions match TRBD2. J lost 1 base, V lost 4 bases, and 2 bases had no gene match. This CDR3 region has 15 residues. The V gene's germline CDR1 is LNHDA and CDR2 SQIVND (reference sequence).

The chain recombines TRBV29-1 with TRBJ2-3; D is perhaps TRBD1 or TRBD2 (5 bases each). Germline assignment: CDR1 SQVTM and CDR2 ANQGSEA. The CDR3 loop spans 15 amino acids. V was clipped by 3 bases and J by 0 bases, with 13 bases between them. In nucleotides, the CDR3 is TGCAGCGTTGACGGGGCGGAGACTAGCACAGATACGCAGTATTTT. Translating gives CSVDGAETSTDTQYF.

J is TRBJ1-1 and V is TRBV11-3; no firm D call. The CDR3 totals 14 residues. CDR1 and CDR2 from the germline V gene are SGHNT and YENEEA. With 4 bases removed from V and 1 base from J, the gap between germline ends came to 10 bases. The CDR3 nucleotides are TGTGCCAGCAGCTGGGGTTCGGCGAACACTGAAGCTTTCTTT. Translating gives CASSWGSANTEAFF.

The chain uses TRBV10-3 and TRBJ2-3; 7 bases match TRBD2. The CDR3 runs to 15 residues. CDR1 and CDR2 (germline): ENHRY, SYGVKD. V lost 4 bases to trimming and J lost 0 bases; unmatched junction nucleotides: 4. The CDR3 DNA reads as TGTGCCATCAGTGCCGGGACTACTAGCACAGATACGCAGTATTTT. Amino acid sequence: CAISAGTTSTDTQYF.

This clone appeared a single time. The gene calls are TRBV27 and TRBJ2-7; TRBD1 matches 11 bases. The germline CDR1 and CDR2 sequences are MNHEY and SMNVEV (reference sequence). Trimming removed 2 bases from V and 6 bases from J; junction bases left unmatched: 3. The CDR3 runs 14 residues. CDR3 loop: CASSLRTGGSEQYF. CDR3 nucleotide sequence: TGTGCCAGCAGTTTAAGGACAGGGGGCTCCGAGCAGTACTTC.

The chain links TRBV6-5 to TRBJ1-2, with no clear D. CDR1 is MNHEY and CDR2 is SVGAGI in the germline V gene. The CDR3 runs 13 residues. V shed 6 bases and J shed 3 bases, with 11 bases lying between them. As DNA, the CDR3 is TGTGCCAGCAGAGCACAGAGAGACTATGGCTACACCTTC. This gives the protein CASRAQRDYGYTF.

The J gene is TRBJ2-2, the V gene TRBV5-1, with 7 bases lining up with TRBD1. The CDR3 has 14 amino acids. The V and J ends lost 4 bases and 3 bases, in that order; junction bases with no gene match: 3. The V gene's germline CDR1 is SGHRS and CDR2 YFSETQ. The CDR3 DNA sequence: TGCGCCAGCAGCCCGGGACAGTACACCGGGGAGCTGTTTTTT. Encoded protein: CASSPGQYTGELFF.

The rearrangement uses TRBV15 and TRBJ1-5, with 7 bases aligning to TRBD1. From germline, CDR1 is LNHNV and CDR2 YYDKDF (reference sequence). This CDR3 is built from 18 residues. With 2 bases clipped from V and 0 bases from J, the junction kept 10 bases outside the gene matches. The CDR3 DNA sequence: TGTGCCACCAGCAGATCGGGACAGTCAATCTATAGCAATCAGCCCCAGCATTTT. This sequence encodes CATSRSGQSIYSNQPQHF.

J is TRBJ1-1 and V is TRBV2, with 9 bases lining up with TRBD1. Germline V lookup: CDR1 SNHLY, CDR2 FYNNEI. Losses at the gene ends were 6 bases for V and 2 bases for J; bases not matched to a gene: 4. The CDR3 runs 14 residues. The chain's CDR3 is CASREDRGNTEAFF. As DNA, the CDR3 is TGTGCCAGCAGGGAGGACAGGGGAAACACTGAAGCTTTCTTT.

J is TRBJ2-7 and V is TRBV2; 15 positions agree with TRBD2. The CDR3 length is 17 residues. V dropped 8 bases and J dropped 1; count of bases not matched to a gene: 9. CDR1 is SNHLY and CDR2 is FYNNEI in the germline V gene. Here the CDR3 DNA reads TGTGCCAGCGGGGGACTAGCGGGAGGATTTATGTCCTACGAGCAGTACTTC. The encoded protein is CASGGLAGGFMSYEQYF.

Note on this clone: Different DNA sequences within this sample yield the same CDR3. The chain uses TRBV5-1 and TRBJ2-1; D is possibly TRBD1 (5 bases). Germline-derived CDR1 and CDR2 are SGHRS and YFSETQ. The ends were cut back, 3 bases at V and 0 bases at J, with 7 bases in the middle. This CDR3 has 14 amino acids. Here the CDR3 DNA reads TGCGCCAGCAGCTGGGGCAACTCCTACAATGAGCAGTTCTTC. Amino acids: CASSWGNSYNEQFF.

The chain has TRBV5-1 and TRBJ1-1; D uncertain. This CDR3 is built from 14 residues. The ends were cut back, 3 bases at V and 12 bases at J, with 21 bases in the middle. In germline, CDR1 is SGHRS, CDR2 YFSETQ. The CDR3 region is CASSYSGLTALTFF. In DNA form, the CDR3 reads TGCGCCAGCAGCTACTCTGGTCTCACGGCGTTAACTTTCTTT.

V is TRBV7-9 and J is TRBJ1-4; 8 nucleotides align to TRBD1. The germline gives CDR1 SEHNR, CDR2 FQNEAQ (reference sequence). Losses at the gene ends were 5 bases for V and 7 bases for J; bases not matched to a gene: 12. This CDR3 has 16 amino acids. In DNA form, the CDR3 reads TGTGCCAGCAGCGGAACCCCGGGACAGGACTTTGAAAAACTGTTTTTT. Residues: CASSGTPGQDFEKLFF.

This clone was found many times. This sequence joins TRBV4-1 and TRBJ2-2; TRBD1 aligns across 7 bases. The CDR3 consists of 17 residues. V was clipped by 2 bases and J by 3 bases; unmatched bases: 9. The V gene's germline CDR1 is MGHRA and CDR2 YSYEKL. The CDR3 DNA reads as TGCGCCAGCAGCCAAAGGGACAGCCCAAATTACACCGGGGAGCTGTTTTTT. Protein: CASSQRDSPNYTGELFF.

This chain joins TRBV7-9 and TRBJ2-2; tentative D call: TRBD2 (5 bases). The germline CDR1 and CDR2 sequences are SEHNR and FQNEAQ (reference sequence). This CDR3 has 14 amino acids. The V and J ends lost 1 base and 3 bases respectively, with 6 bases between them. CDR3 DNA: TGTGCCAGCAGCTTAGGGGGAGACACCGGGGAGCTGTTTTTT. Protein product: CASSLGGDTGELFF. The entire variable domain, with the rest obtained from reference TRBV7-9 and TRBJ2-2, is as follows: DTGVSQNPRHKITKRGQNVTFRCDPISEHNRLYWYRQTLGQGPEFLTYFQNEAQLEKSRLLSDRFSAERPKGSFSTLEIQRTEQGDSAMYLCASSLGGDTGELFFGEGSRLTVL.

The V and J genes are TRBV18 and TRBJ1-6, with TRBD1 identical over 8 bases. Germline CDR1 reads KGHSH; CDR2 reads LQKENI. The CDR3 consists of 15 residues. After removal of 6 bases from V and 6 bases from J, the junction contained 7 bases not matched to a gene. CDR3 DNA: TGTGCCAGCTCCGGACCAGACAGGGGTAATTCACCCCTCCACTTT. The encoded protein is CASSGPDRGNSPLHF.

The V and J genes are TRBV28 and TRBJ2-7; 10 bases align to TRBD1. V lost 6 bases, J lost 5 bases, and 4 bases stayed unmatched. Germline CDR1 is MDHEN and CDR2 is SYDVKM. This CDR3 contains 13 residues. The CDR3 region has the DNA TGTGCCAGCAGGGGACAGGGGTGGCACGAGCAGTACTTC. Translated, it gives CASRGQGWHEQYF.

This clone has ten or more counts. Other DNA sequences from this sample encode an identical CDR3 as well. CDR3 sequence: CASSLGSGGYNEQFF. The CDR3 DNA reads as TGCGCCAGCAGCTTAGGTAGCGGGGGATACAATGAGCAGTTCTTC. This chain joins TRBV5-1 and TRBJ2-1; TRBD2 aligns across 9 bases. Germline V lookup: CDR1 SGHRS, CDR2 YFSETQ. The CDR3 sequence is 15 residues long. V was pared by 2 bases and J by 4 bases, with 4 bases of the junction left unmatched. The complete variable domain, with remaining parts taken from reference TRBV5-1 and TRBJ2-1, reads KAGVTQTPRYLIKTRGQQVTLSCSPISGHRSVSWYQQTPGQGLQFLFEYFSETQRNKGNFPGRFSGRQFSNSRSEMNVSTLELGDSALYLCASSLGSGGYNEQFFGPGTRLTVL.

As to this clone: This may come from a read error, since a much larger clone is one base off. The V call is TRBV7-2, the J call TRBJ2-7, with a possible D match to TRBD2 (7 bases). Germline CDR1 reads SGHTA; CDR2 reads FQGNSA. The CDR3 extends over 14 amino acids. The ends were cut back, 3 bases at V and 2 bases at J, with 11 bases in the middle. This CDR3 is CASSFQRDTYEQYF. CDR3 bases: TGTGCCAGCAGCTTCCAGCGGGACACCTACGAGCAGTACTTC.

This clone was counted ten times or more. The chain combines TRBV25-1 with TRBJ2-7; 11 bases match TRBD2. The V gene's germline CDR1 is MGHDK and CDR2 SYGVNS. The CDR3 sequence is 14 residues long. V dropped 5 bases and J dropped 7; count of bases not matched to a gene: 7. CDR3 DNA: TGTGCCAGCAGTTCGGGACTAGCGGAGGAAGAGCAGTACTTC. Protein: CASSSGLAEEEQYF.

The chain couples TRBV9 to TRBJ2-1, with 11 bases fitting TRBD2. V lost 4 bases, J lost 8 bases, and 8 bases stayed unmatched. The germline gives CDR1 SGDLS, CDR2 YYNGEE. This CDR3 has 15 amino acids. CDR3 residues: CASSLTSGSLDEQFF. The CDR3 coding sequence is TGTGCCAGCAGCCTTACTAGCGGGAGCTTGGATGAGCAGTTCTTC.

This sequence joins TRBV7-2 and TRBJ1-5; no definite D call. Trimming took 5 bases from V and 4 from J, leaving 15 bases between them. CDR3 length equals 15 residues. Germline V gene lookup returns CDR1 SGHTA and CDR2 FQGNSA. The CDR3 nucleotides read TGTGCCAGCAGCAAGAACAGCTTACTAAATCAGCCCCAGCATTTT. Amino acid sequence: CASSKNSLLNQPQHF. The variable domain in full, with the rest retrieved from reference TRBV7-2 and TRBJ1-5, is GAGVSQSPSNKVTEKGKDVELRCDPISGHTALYWYRQSLGQGLEFLIYFQGNSAPDKSGLPSDRFSAERTGGSVSTLTIQRTQQEDSAVYLCASSKNSLLNQPQHFGDGTRLSIL.

The chain is built from TRBV5-4 and TRBJ2-7, with no clear D. V was clipped by 0 bases and J by 2 bases, with 3 bases between them. This CDR3 has 12 residues. CDR1 SGHNT and CDR2 YYREEE come from the germline V gene (reference sequence). As DNA, the CDR3 is TGTGCCAGCAGCTTGGACGCCTACGAGCAGTACTTC. Translation: CASSLDAYEQYF.